The 24 T cell receptor beta chains below all came from one sample that was sequenced in a study of Ad26.COV2.S vaccination and SARS-CoV-2 variants. Treatment given: 19 received Ad26.COV2.S at low or high dose, single or two shots; a few received placebo; per-sample allocation not given. Sampling was performed 63 days after the first vaccine or placebo injection. Measured with immunoSEQ multiplex PCR; TCRdb has only the in-frame clones, and not every one. The repertoire holds hundreds of thousands of clones, with 80% to 90% as singletons. Here the sequenced sample was peripheral blood, taken in a trial of Ad26.COV2.S vaccine versus placebo. These receptors all come from a person between 18 and 60 years old who received the Ad26.COV2.S COVID-19 vaccine or a placebo.

The chain is built from TRBV18 and TRBJ2-1, with D possibly TRBD1 on 6 matching bases. This CDR3 contains 15 residues. The germline gives CDR1 KGHSH, CDR2 LQKENI. V was cut by 8 bases and J by 2 bases, with 16 bases left in between. The CDR3 DNA reads TGTGCCAGCCATACAGGGTCCACCACCTACAATGAGCAGTTCTTC. It is translated as CASHTGSTTYNEQFF. Full variable domain (rest looked up from reference TRBV18 and TRBJ2-1): NAGVMQNPRHLVRRRGQEARLRCSPMKGHSHVYWYRQLPEEGLKFMVYLQKENIIDESGMPKERFSAEFPKEGPSILRIQQVVRGDSAAYFCASHTGSTTYNEQFFGPGTRLTVL.

V is TRBV19 and J is TRBJ1-2; no clear D gene. The CDR3 is 13 amino acids. With 5 bases removed from V and 6 bases from J, the gap between germline ends came to 13 bases. CDR1 is LNHDA and CDR2 is SQIVND in the germline V gene (reference sequence). The CDR3 sequence: CASSGGAWNGYTF. DNA of the CDR3: TGTGCCAGTAGTGGAGGAGCTTGGAATGGCTACACCTTC. The variable domain in full, completed from reference TRBV19 and TRBJ1-2, reads DGGITQSPKYLFRKEGQNVTLSCEQNLNHDAMYWYRQDPGQGLRLIYYSQIVNDFQKGDIAEGYSVSREKKESFPLTVTSAQKNPTAFYLCASSGGAWNGYTFGSGTRLTVV.

The V and J genes are TRBV6-4 and TRBJ2-2; no clear D gene. The CDR3 extends over 13 amino acids. V was trimmed by 4 bases and J by 5 bases, leaving 8 bases between them. Germline CDR1 is MRHNA and CDR2 is SNTAGT. CDR3 in DNA: TGTGCCAGCAGTGTCACCGGGACCGGGGAGCTGTTTTTT. It yields the protein CASSVTGTGELFF.

This chain links TRBV27 with TRBJ2-3; D may be TRBD1 (5 bases). V was clipped by 10 bases and J by 5 bases, with 16 bases between them. The length of the CDR3 is 13 residues. Germline CDR1 and CDR2: MNHEY and SMNVEV (reference sequence). The CDR3 DNA is TGTGCCATTGCGCCAGGGCTTGGAGATACGCAGTATTTT. This translates into CAIAPGLGDTQYF.

CDR3 residues: CASSVAGGASSEQFF. DNA of the CDR3: TGTGCCAGCAGCGTAGCGGGGGGCGCTTCGTCCGAGCAGTTCTTC. The V call is TRBV9, the J call TRBJ2-1, with a possible D match to TRBD2 (7 bases). Trimming stripped 0 bases from V and 10 bases from J, with 17 bases between. Germline V gene data show CDR1 as SGDLS and CDR2 as YYNGEE. The CDR3 has 15 amino acids. Based on the CDR3 plus reference TRBV9 and TRBJ2-1, the full variable domain is DSGVTQTPKHLITATGQRVTLRCSPRSGDLSVYWYQQSLDQGLQFLIQYYNGEERAKGNILERFSAQQFPDLHSELNLSSLELGDSALYFCASSVAGGASSEQFFGPGTRLTVL.

CDR3 loop: CSVEMRQIHPDTQYF. The CDR3 coding sequence is TGCAGCGTTGAGATGCGACAAATACACCCAGATACGCAGTATTTT. The V gene is TRBV29-1, the J gene TRBJ2-3; no firm D call. CDR3 length equals 15 residues. Per the germline V gene, CDR1 is SQVTM and CDR2 is ANQGSEA. Trimming removed 3 bases at V and 4 bases at J, with 17 bases between.

Many counts were recorded for this clone. V gene TRBV21-1 combines with J gene TRBJ2-2; the table's D call of TRBD1 was not tested on the DNA. TRBV21-1 is designated a pseudogene. The CDR3 runs to 18 residues. CDR3 coding DNA: TGTGCCAGCAGCTCCCCCCTCTCAGGGCCCGCGCGCACCGGGGAGCTGTTTTTT. Translated, it gives CASSSPLSGPARTGELFF.

The rearrangement links TRBV27 to TRBJ2-7; a possible D gene is TRBD2 (6 bases). With 4 bases removed from V and 1 base from J, the gap between germline ends came to 8 bases. The length of the CDR3 is 13 residues. Looked up from germline, CDR1 is MNHEY and CDR2 is SMNVEV (reference sequence). CDR3 nucleotides: TGTGCCAGCAGTTCGGGAGCGTCCTACGAGCAGTACTTC. Its protein is CASSSGASYEQYF.

The chain employs TRBV5-4 and TRBJ1-4; no definite D call. The CDR3 is 16 amino acids. V lost 1 base and J lost 0, with 10 bases in between. Germline CDR1 is SGHNT and CDR2 is YYREEE (reference sequence). The CDR3 spells CASSLKVSATNEKLFF. The CDR3 DNA follows: TGTGCCAGCAGCTTGAAAGTTTCCGCAACTAATGAAAAACTGTTTTTT.

The J gene is TRBJ2-1, the V gene TRBV4-1; 8 positions agree with TRBD2. Germline V lookup: CDR1 MGHRA, CDR2 YSYEKL. The CDR3 contains 14 residues. The J segment lost 6 bases and the V segment lost 10 bases, leaving 11 bases of the junction unmatched. The CDR3 region has the DNA TGCGCCACTGGCCCGGGACTAGTAAGCAATGAGCAGTTCTTC. Translation: CATGPGLVSNEQFF.

This clone has only a few counts. The chain is built from TRBV7-2 and TRBJ2-3, with TRBD2 identical over 10 bases. Germline CDR1 is SGHTA and CDR2 is FQGNSA. Trimming cost V 5 bases and J 6 bases; bases outside gene matches: 11. The CDR3 runs 16 residues. The CDR3 sequence: CASSPQSGRAKDTQYF. CDR3 nucleotide sequence: TGTGCCAGCAGCCCCCAAAGCGGGAGGGCCAAGGATACGCAGTATTTT.

V and J are TRBV7-2 and TRBJ1-2; D is unresolved. Trimming shortened V by 3 bases and J by 4 bases, and 18 bases separated the two germline ends. This CDR3 region has 16 residues. CDR1 and CDR2 from the germline V gene are SGHTA and FQGNSA. The CDR3 loop reads CASSLALLTATYGYTF. DNA of the CDR3: TGTGCCAGCAGCTTGGCCCTCTTGACGGCCACCTATGGCTACACCTTC.

The CDR3 loop reads CASSLSGLLSTDTQYF. The CDR3 DNA follows: TGTGCCAGCAGCCTCTCGGGGCTCCTCAGCACAGATACGCAGTATTTT. The gene calls are TRBV9 and TRBJ2-3; perhaps D is TRBD1 or TRBD2 (5 bases each). Trimming took off 4 bases at V and 0 bases at J, with 15 bases between the two ends. CDR3 size: 16 residues. The germline CDR1 and CDR2 sequences are SGDLS and YYNGEE. The whole variable domain, filled in from reference TRBV9 and TRBJ2-3, reads DSGVTQTPKHLITATGQRVTLRCSPRSGDLSVYWYQQSLDQGLQFLIQYYNGEERAKGNILERFSAQQFPDLHSELNLSSLELGDSALYFCASSLSGLLSTDTQYFGPGTRLTVL.

The chain carries TRBV6-6 and TRBJ2-1, with a tentative D call TRBD2 (6 bases). The CDR3 is 15 residues long. Germline V CDR1 and CDR2: MNHNY, SVGAGI (reference sequence). V dropped 2 bases and J dropped 0 bases, with 8 bases sitting between them. Written as DNA, the CDR3 is TGTGCCAGCAGTTACAGGCGGGACTCCTACAATGAGCAGTTCTTC. Translated: CASSYRRDSYNEQFF.

The chain couples TRBV18 to TRBJ2-7; 11 bases agree with TRBD1. This CDR3 has 16 amino acids. After removal of 1 base from V and 5 bases from J, the junction contained 7 bases not matched to a gene. Germline CDR1 and CDR2: KGHSH and LQKENI. Written as DNA, the CDR3 is TGTGCCAGCTCACCACTTTCGGGACAGGGGGGACACGAGCAGTACTTC. It is translated as CASSPLSGQGGHEQYF.

This clone came up a few times. The V call is TRBV2, the J call TRBJ1-5, with 9 positions matching TRBD1. The CDR3 has 14 residues. Germline CDR1 reads SNHLY; CDR2 reads FYNNEI. After removal of 5 bases from V and 5 bases from J, the junction contained 4 bases not matched to a gene. This CDR3 reads CASSPGQGYQPQHF. The DNA of the CDR3 is TGTGCCAGCAGTCCCGGACAGGGGTATCAGCCCCAGCATTTT.

The chain couples TRBV5-1 to TRBJ1-1; D is uncertain. The V end lost 5 bases, the J end lost 4 bases, and 9 bases lay between the germline ends. Germline assignment: CDR1 SGHRS and CDR2 YFSETQ. The CDR3 totals 12 residues. The CDR3 loop is CASRAGVTEAFF. In nucleotides, the CDR3 is TGCGCCAGCAGGGCCGGAGTCACTGAAGCTTTCTTT. Looking up the rest from reference TRBV5-1 and TRBJ1-1 gives the full variable domain: KAGVTQTPRYLIKTRGQQVTLSCSPISGHRSVSWYQQTPGQGLQFLFEYFSETQRNKGNFPGRFSGRQFSNSRSEMNVSTLELGDSALYLCASRAGVTEAFFGQGTRLTVV.

V and J are TRBV2 and TRBJ2-3; 8 positions agree with TRBD2. Looked up from germline, CDR1 is SNHLY and CDR2 is FYNNEI. The CDR3 is 16 amino acids. Trimming at V came to 8 bases and at J to 0 bases, leaving 10 bases not matched to a gene. The CDR3 region is CASEVASGSSTDTQYF. CDR3 DNA: TGTGCCAGCGAGGTTGCAAGCGGGAGTAGCACAGATACGCAGTATTTT.

This clone was recorded once. J is TRBJ2-1 and V is TRBV5-6, with 10 bases matching TRBD2. V lost 5 bases, J lost 3 bases, and 11 bases stayed unmatched. There are 17 residues in the CDR3. Germline CDR1 SGHDT, CDR2 YYEEEE. CDR3 protein: CASRTTIGTSVYNEQFF. CDR3 sequence (DNA): TGTGCCAGCAGAACCACGATCGGGACTAGCGTCTACAATGAGCAGTTCTTC.

This chain uses TRBV7-8 with TRBJ1-1, with D unresolved. Germline V gives CDR1 SGHVS, CDR2 FQNEAQ. Trimming took off 1 base at V and 4 bases at J, with 7 bases between the two ends. This CDR3 is built from 13 residues. The chain's CDR3 is CASSLVAPTEAFF. Here the CDR3 DNA reads TGTGCCAGCAGCTTAGTTGCTCCCACTGAAGCTTTCTTT.

J is TRBJ1-2 and V is TRBV6-5; 8 positions agree with TRBD1. J gave up 0 bases and V 6 bases, and 6 bases lay outside the gene matches. Germline values: CDR1 MNHEY, CDR2 SVGAGI. The CDR3 runs to 15 residues. The DNA for the CDR3 is TGTGCCAGCAGGGGACAGGAAGGAGCTAACTATGGCTACACCTTC. Translating it yields CASRGQEGANYGYTF.

This rearrangement joins TRBV7-9 to TRBJ2-4, with D possibly TRBD1 on 5 matching bases. Germline assignment: CDR1 SEHNR and CDR2 FQNEAQ (reference sequence). Trimming left V 1 base short and J 6 bases short, with 19 bases between. The CDR3 is made up of 17 amino acids. The CDR3 loop is CASSLDFRSQVGNIQYF. The CDR3 nucleotides read TGTGCCAGCAGCTTAGATTTCCGCTCACAGGTGGGAAACATTCAGTACTTC.

CDR3 amino acids: CAGTGTSNTGELFF. In nucleotides, the CDR3 is TGTGCCGGAACCGGGACTTCGAACACCGGGGAGCTGTTTTTT. The chain is built from TRBV2 and TRBJ2-2; perhaps TRBD2 as D (6 bases). Germline CDR1 SNHLY, CDR2 FYNNEI. This CDR3 is built from 14 residues. V lost 11 bases and J lost 0, with 13 bases in between.

The V gene is TRBV2, the J gene TRBJ1-6, with D unresolved. This CDR3 is 13 amino acids long. The germline gives CDR1 SNHLY, CDR2 FYNNEI. Trimming took off 6 bases at V and 14 bases at J, with 17 bases between the two ends. In DNA form, the CDR3 reads TGTGCCAGCAGGAGGGAGACAAGAATCGCCCTCCACTTT. It translates to CASRRETRIALHF.